The 26 T cell receptor beta chains below come from one sample, sequenced in a study of tumor-infiltrating lymphocytes in primary liver carcinoma. Using a constant-region primer together with ProtoScript II reverse transcriptase, TCR beta cDNA was made from roughly 540 ng of total RNA. Sequencing libraries for TCR beta derived from three nested multiplex PCR rounds that used slightly modified ARM-PCR. A C-beta reverse primer was combined with TRBV1-TRBV30 forward primers in the first two PCR rounds, and each round had ten to eleven cycles. TCRdb re-called the multiplex PCR reads with MiXCR, one entry per CDR3 protein. The data contain 300,000 to 400,000 distinct CDR3 sequences, about two thirds of them singletons. Germline DNA was also extracted, while the blood RNA originated from unsorted whole blood. The specimen was peripheral blood. These TCRs come from a man between 40 and 49 years old with primary liver carcinoma and hepatitis B virus infection.

V gene TRBV21-1 combines with J gene TRBJ2-7; the table's D call TRBD2 went unverified against the DNA. TRBV21-1 counts as a pseudogene. This CDR3 contains 16 residues. The CDR3 region has the DNA TGTGCCAGCAGCAGGACACTAGCGGGAGGGACCTACGAGCAGTACTTC. Protein: CASSRTLAGGTYEQYF.

Points on this clonotype: One base away lies a much larger clone, so this may be a sequencing read error. The missing conserved phenylalanine or tryptophan at the end of this CDR3 makes a read error likely. The rearrangement links TRBV4-1 to TRBJ2-7, with TRBD1 matching over 11 bases. The germline CDR1 and CDR2 sequences are MGHRA and YSYEKL. The CDR3 contains 16 residues. Trimming took 3 bases from V and 6 from J; bases not matched to a gene: 10. CDR3 bases: TGCGCCAGCAGCCAGGAACCCGGGACAGGGGGAGGCGAGCAGTACTCC. The encoded protein is CASSQEPGTGGGEQYS.

This clonotype has a count of ten or more. This chain links TRBV29-1 with TRBJ2-5, with a tentative D call TRBD2 (6 bases). Trimming took 6 bases from V and 0 from J, leaving 11 bases between them. The CDR3 is 13 amino acids. Germline CDR1 is SQVTM and CDR2 is ANQGSEA. The CDR3 loop reads CSVPGLNQETQYF. The CDR3 bases are TGCAGCGTCCCGGGACTTAACCAAGAGACCCAGTACTTC.

Worth noting for this clonotype: This may be a read error, as it is one base from a much larger clone. The V gene is TRBV10-1, the J gene TRBJ1-3; D is undetermined. The germline CDR1 and CDR2 sequences are WNHNN and SYGVQD (reference sequence). CDR3 length: 11 amino acids. The CDR3 loop reads CASQLGNTRYF. For the CDR3, the DNA is TGCGCCAGCCAGCTGGGAAACACCAGATATTTT.

Points on this clonotype: This may be a read error, as it is one base from a much larger clone. The chain employs TRBV29-1 and TRBJ1-5; TRBD1 matches at 9 bases. Germline V gene lookup returns CDR1 SQVTM and CDR2 ANQGSEA. The CDR3 has 15 residues. CDR3 in amino acids: CRRGRGQGYNQPQHF. The CDR3 DNA sequence: TGCAGGCGGGGGAGGGGACAGGGCTACAATCAGCCCCAGCATTTT.

In regard to this clonotype: The conserved phenylalanine or tryptophan is not found at the CDR3 terminus, so this likely reflects a read error. V gene TRBV14 combines with J gene TRBJ2-4, with D perhaps being TRBD1 or TRBD2 (5 bases each). Germline V CDR1 and CDR2: SGHDN, FVKESK. The CDR3 length is 14 residues. The chain's CDR3 is CVSSRSPEGNIQYL. DNA for the CDR3: TGTGTAAGCAGCCGGAGTCCCGAGGGGAACATTCAGTACCTC.

Notes on this clonotype: Sequence at one end of the junction differs from germline and may be a read error. The chain couples TRBV4-3 to TRBJ1-1; TRBD1 aligns across 7 bases. This CDR3 contains 13 residues. Germline CDR1 is LGHNA and CDR2 is YSLEER. CDR3 sequence: CASSQEQGTEVFF. CDR3 DNA sequence: TGCGCCAGCAGCCAAGAACAGGGGACTGAAGTTTTCTTT.

The rearrangement joins TRBV4-1 to TRBJ2-5, with 15 bases lining up with TRBD2. Germline trimming cut 4 bases from V and 0 bases from J; bases unmatched to any gene: 9. The CDR3 has 19 amino acids. Germline V lookup: CDR1 MGHRA, CDR2 YSYEKL. CDR3 amino acids: CASSRQKGTSGGNQETQYF. The CDR3 nucleotides read TGCGCCAGCAGCCGCCAAAAAGGGACTAGCGGGGGGAACCAAGAGACCCAGTACTTC.

Comments on this clonotype: The conserved phenylalanine or tryptophan is not found at the CDR3 terminus, so this likely reflects a read error. V and J are TRBV6-1 and TRBJ2-1; weak D call: TRBD2 (6 bases). Trimming cost V 3 bases and J 3 bases, with 12 bases left between them. This CDR3 has 15 amino acids. In germline, CDR1 is MNHNS, CDR2 SASEGT. As DNA, the CDR3 is TGTGCCAGCAGTGAGGAGGGGTCGGTCTACAATGAGCAGTTCCTC. This sequence encodes CASSEEGSVYNEQFL.

Only one count was recorded for this clonotype. The junction departs from the called germline gene at one end, perhaps through a read error. The chain employs TRBV6-1 and TRBJ2-7; 10 bases are a match to TRBD1. The CDR3 is 15 amino acids. In germline, CDR1 is MNHNS, CDR2 SASEGT. The CDR3 region is CASSGGTGDPYEQYF. As DNA, the CDR3 is TGTGCTAGCAGTGGCGGGACAGGGGACCCCTACGAGCAGTACTTC.

This chain uses TRBV11-2 with TRBJ2-3; D uncertain. Trimming stripped 5 bases from V and 2 bases from J, with 17 bases between. CDR1 and CDR2 from the germline V gene are SGHAT and FQNNGV. The CDR3 runs 16 residues. CDR3 nucleotide sequence: TGTGCCAGCAGCCCGAGGAACCTACCGCACACAGATACGCAGTATTTT. Amino acid sequence: CASSPRNLPHTDTQYF.

About this clonotype itself: The junction departs from germline at one end; a sequencing error may be responsible. This chain links TRBV11-2 with TRBJ2-1, with 9 bases identical to TRBD2. CDR1 and CDR2 (germline): SGHAT, FQNNGV. This CDR3 comprises 16 residues. The DNA of the CDR3 is TGTGCCAGCAGGACGCTAGCGGGAAGCTCCTTCAATGAGCAGTTCTTC. Amino acids: CASRTLAGSSFNEQFF.

The chain couples TRBV6-1 to TRBJ2-7, with D tentatively TRBD1 (5 bases). This CDR3 spans 12 amino acids. Germline CDR1 MNHNS, CDR2 SASEGT. The V and J ends lost 9 bases and 5 bases respectively, with 14 bases between them. The CDR3 nucleotides are TGTGCCAGTTCCGACGGACAAAACGAGCAGTACTTC. Its translation: CASSDGQNEQYF.

A word on this clonotype: A much larger clone sits a single nucleotide away, making a read error possible. The V call is TRBV4-1, the J call TRBJ1-1; the D gene is possibly TRBD1 (5 bases). CDR1 is MGHRA, CDR2 YSYEKL, per germline. V was trimmed by 10 bases and J by 8 bases, leaving 14 bases between them. The CDR3 contains 11 residues. The CDR3 sequence is CATFGHGEAFF. CDR3 nucleotide sequence: TGCGCCACCTTCGGACACGGGGAAGCTTTCTTT.

In the case of this clonotype: The junction differs from germline at one of its ends, possibly a read error. The gene calls are TRBV11-2 and TRBJ2-3; D is uncertain. Germline-derived CDR1 and CDR2 are SGHAT and FQNNGV. This CDR3 is built from 15 residues. The CDR3, as DNA: TGTGCCAGCAGCTTACAGTGGGGAAGGGCAGATATGCAGTATTTT. Its translation is CASSLQWGRADMQYF.

A remark on this clonotype: The germline gene is not matched at one end of the junction; a read error may be the cause. The chain employs TRBV7-9 and TRBJ2-7; maybe TRBD1 (6 bases). The CDR3 loop spans 14 amino acids. From germline, CDR1 is SEHNR and CDR2 FQNEAQ (reference sequence). CDR3 sequence reads: CASSLGDIPYEQYF. The CDR3 nucleotides are TGTGCCAGTAGCTTAGGGGACATCCCCTACGAGCAGTACTTC. Full variable domain (missing parts from reference TRBV7-9 and TRBJ2-7): DTGVSQNPRHKITKRGQNVTFRCDPISEHNRLYWYRQTLGQGPEFLTYFQNEAQLEKSRLLSDRFSAERPKGSFSTLEIQRTEQGDSAMYLCASSLGDIPYEQYFGPGTRLTVT.

A note on this clonotype: The junction departs from germline at one end; a sequencing error may be responsible. This sequence joins TRBV11-2 and TRBJ1-4; D remains unclear. The CDR3 consists of 14 residues. The germline CDR1 and CDR2 sequences are SGHAT and FQNNGV. In DNA form, the CDR3 reads TGTGTCAGCAGTTTAGATATCCGTGGTGAAAAACTGTTTTTT. The encoded protein is CVSSLDIRGEKLFF. Combining the CDR3 with reference TRBV11-2 and TRBJ1-4 gives the whole variable domain EAGVAQSPRYKIIEKRQSVAFWCNPISGHATLYWYQQILGQGPKLLIQFQNNGVVDDSQLPKDRFSAERLKGVDSTLKIQPAKLEDSAVYLCVSSLDIRGEKLFFGSGTQLSVL.

As concerns this clonotype: An end of the junction does not agree with germline; a read error may underlie this. J is TRBJ2-3 and V is TRBV29-1, with 7 bases identical to TRBD1. Germline V gene sequence: CDR1 SQVTM, CDR2 ANQGSEA. This CDR3 spans 15 amino acids. The CDR3, as DNA: TGCAGCGTTGAAGTTCGGCAGCGAGGGACAGATACGCAGCACTTT. This translates into CSVEVRQRGTDTQHF.

On this clonotype itself: Given a much more abundant clone one base away, this may be a read error. The CDR3 region is CTSTWGYQPQHF. The CDR3 nucleotides read TGTACCAGCACCTGGGGGTATCAGCCCCAGCATTTT. This rearrangement joins TRBV12-3 or TRBV12-4 to TRBJ1-5; maybe TRBD1 (5 bases). This CDR3 comprises 12 residues.

The rearrangement uses TRBV11-2 and TRBJ2-1; D is unclear. Germline V gives CDR1 SGHAT, CDR2 FQNNGV. This CDR3 is 15 amino acids long. V was pared by 2 bases and J by 5 bases, with 13 bases between. CDR3 sequence (DNA): TGTGCCAGCAGCTTATGGAGAGGAACGCACAATGAGCAGTTCTTC. It encodes CASSLWRGTHNEQFF.

Concerning this clonotype: A read error may produce the germline difference seen at one junction end. The J gene is TRBJ1-5, the V gene TRBV20-1; D is unresolved. This CDR3 is 14 amino acids long. Germline V lookup: CDR1 DFQATT, CDR2 SNEGSKA (reference sequence). The CDR3 bases are TGCAGTGCCAGAACCGGGGAGTTCAATCAGCCCCAGCATTTC. Translated: CSARTGEFNQPQHF.

This clonotype was counted once. The chain couples TRBV11-2 to TRBJ2-7; tentatively, D is TRBD1 or TRBD2 (6 bases each). V shed 9 bases and J shed 2 bases, with 20 bases lying between them. The CDR3 contains 15 residues. CDR1 SGHAT and CDR2 FQNNGV come from the germline V gene. The CDR3 loop is CARSLGGTTTYEQYF. For the CDR3, the DNA is TGTGCCAGGTCACTTGGGGGGACAACCACCTACGAGCAGTACTTC.

For this clonotype: Sequence at one end of the junction differs from germline and may be a read error. V gene TRBV11-2 combines with J gene TRBJ2-1; a possible D gene is TRBD2 (6 bases). CDR1 and CDR2 from the germline V gene are SGHAT and FQNNGV. The CDR3 covers 14 residues. CDR3 nucleotide sequence: TGTGCCAGCAGTTTAGTTTTGGGGGGTTATGAGCAGTTCTTC. It codes for CASSLVLGGYEQFF.

As concerns this clonotype: A junction boundary mismatches the germline segment, possibly from a read error. CDR3 DNA: TGTGCCAGCAGCTTCAGGAGCGAACACACAGATACGCAGTACTTT. This sequence encodes CASSFRSEHTDTQYF. This rearrangement joins TRBV11-3 to TRBJ2-3; unclear D gene. Germline V lookup: CDR1 SGHNT, CDR2 YENEEA. The CDR3 is made up of 15 amino acids. The entire variable domain, with the rest obtained from reference TRBV11-3 and TRBJ2-3, is as follows: EAGVVQSPRYKIIEKKQPVAFWCNPISGHNTLYWYLQNLGQGPELLIRYENEEAVDDSQLPKDRFSAERLKGVDSTLKIQPAELGDSAVYLCASSFRSEHTDTQYFGPGTRLTVL.

The CDR3 coding sequence is TGTGCCAGCAGCTTAGGCATCGCGGACAGTGAAAAACTGTTTTTT. Protein product: CASSLGIADSEKLFF. The J gene is TRBJ1-4, the V gene TRBV7-9; the D gene is possibly TRBD1 (6 bases). CDR1 and CDR2 (germline): SEHNR, FQNEAQ (reference sequence). The V gene lost 1 base and the J gene lost 7 bases, with 13 bases spanning the gap. The CDR3 totals 15 residues.

A word on this clonotype: A much larger clone lies a single base off, so this may be a read error. This chain joins TRBV12-3 or TRBV12-4 and TRBJ2-5; 11 positions agree with TRBD2. This CDR3 is built from 17 residues. Here the CDR3 DNA reads TGTGACAGCAGTTTACGGGCTAGCGGGAGGCACCAAGAGACCCAGTACTTC. Translated: CDSSLRASGRHQETQYF.